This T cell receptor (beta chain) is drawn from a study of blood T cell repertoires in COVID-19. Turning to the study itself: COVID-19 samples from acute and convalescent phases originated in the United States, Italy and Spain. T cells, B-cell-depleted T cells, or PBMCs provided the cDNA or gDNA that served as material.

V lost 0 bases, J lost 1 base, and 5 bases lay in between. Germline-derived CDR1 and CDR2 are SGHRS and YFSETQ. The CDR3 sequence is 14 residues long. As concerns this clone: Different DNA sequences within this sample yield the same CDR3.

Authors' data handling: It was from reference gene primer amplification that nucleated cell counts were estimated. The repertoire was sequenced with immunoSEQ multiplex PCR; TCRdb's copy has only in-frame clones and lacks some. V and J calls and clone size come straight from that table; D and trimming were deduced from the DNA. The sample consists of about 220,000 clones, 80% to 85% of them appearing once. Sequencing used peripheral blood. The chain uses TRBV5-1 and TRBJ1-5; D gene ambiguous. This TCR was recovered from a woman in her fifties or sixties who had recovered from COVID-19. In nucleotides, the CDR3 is TGCGCCAGCAGCTTGGACGGGAGCAATCAGCCCCAGCATTTT. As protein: CASSLDGSNQPQHF. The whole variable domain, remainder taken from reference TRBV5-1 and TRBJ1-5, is KAGVTQTPRYLIKTRGQQVTLSCSPISGHRSVSWYQQTPGQGLQFLFEYFSETQRNKGNFPGRFSGRQFSNSRSEMNVSTLELGDSALYLCASSLDGSNQPQHFGDGTRLSIL.